This T cell receptor beta chain derives from a study of blood T cell repertoires in COVID-19. Study background: Samples came from the United States, Italy and Spain, spanning acute and convalescent COVID-19.

Authors' data handling: Reference gene primer amplification in the assay estimated nucleated cell counts. The repertoire was sequenced with immunoSEQ multiplex PCR; TCRdb's copy has only in-frame clones and lacks some. V and J calls and clone size follow that table, whereas D and trimming were derived from the DNA. The data contain hundreds of thousands of clones, about 88% of them seen just once; the ten biggest clones take up around 2.9%. Donors in Cohort 3 who had recovered were those with two negative PCRs, healthcare professional clearance, or resolution of their symptoms. The J segment lost 7 bases and the V segment lost 6 bases, leaving 7 bases of the junction unmatched. The CDR3 loop spans 14 amino acids. CDR1 is MDHEN and CDR2 is SYDVKM in the germline V gene.

The rearrangement links TRBV28 to TRBJ2-2; 8 bases are shared with TRBD2. Sequencing input: PBMCs or T cells enriched from blood (not recorded which). This TCR came from a woman in her forties or fifties who had recovered from COVID-19. As DNA, the CDR3 is TGTGCCAGCAGGAAAGCGGGAGCCATCGGGGAGCTGTTTTTT. Translating gives CASRKAGAIGELFF.